This T cell receptor (beta chain) was observed in a study of technical replicates of blood from a few donors (dated by TCRdb to 2015 to 2018). Receptors were amplified or captured by the immunoSEQ multiplex PCR assay. Here the immuneACCESS table is served through TCRdb, limited to in-frame sequences with V and J called. Missing clones are a known gap in these copies; in checked studies unresolved V genes cover under half, and the rest lacks a known reason. This sample gives about 70,000 clones in total; 95% to 97% of them show up just once. In total, the top ten clones hold approximately 0.2% of the sample. Trimming removed 3 bases from V and 4 bases from J, leaving 19 bases between the germline ends. CDR1 and CDR2, looked up from the germline V gene, are MDHEN and SYDVKM. The CDR3 has 17 amino acids, counting the end cysteine and phenylalanine. Only the CDR3 DNA is retained, 51 bases long and in frame from the first base.

This clone has a single count. Its antigen is still unknown. Per-base qualities were not stored, and no clone one base away is much larger. Sequencing was carried out using T cells isolated from PBMCs. The chain joins TRBV28 to TRBJ2-1; tentative D gene TRBD2, with 6 bases matching. The receptor was isolated from a human donor in good health. Here the CDR3 is given as CASSLGAAGKKYNEQFF. The bases read TGTGCCAGCAGTTTGGGCGCGGCGGGAAAGAAGTACAATGAGCAGTTCTTC.